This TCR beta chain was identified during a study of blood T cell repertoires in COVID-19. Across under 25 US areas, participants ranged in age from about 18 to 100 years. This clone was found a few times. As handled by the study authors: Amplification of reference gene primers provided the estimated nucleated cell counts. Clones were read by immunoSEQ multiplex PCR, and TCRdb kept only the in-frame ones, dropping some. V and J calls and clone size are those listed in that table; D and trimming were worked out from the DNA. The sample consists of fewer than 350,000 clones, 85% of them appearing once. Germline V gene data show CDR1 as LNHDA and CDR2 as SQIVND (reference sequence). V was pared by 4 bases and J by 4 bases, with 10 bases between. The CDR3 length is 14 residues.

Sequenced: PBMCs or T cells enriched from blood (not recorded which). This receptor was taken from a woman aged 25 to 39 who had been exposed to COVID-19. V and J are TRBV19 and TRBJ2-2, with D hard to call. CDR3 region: CASSNPSATGELFF. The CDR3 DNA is TGTGCCAGTAGTAATCCCAGCGCCACCGGGGAGCTGTTTTTT.